The 2 T cell receptor beta chains below were found in one sample sequenced in a study of early T cells in non-severe SARS-CoV-2 infection. TCRdb used MiXCR to reprocess the 5' RACE reads, holding one entry per CDR3 protein. The sample consists of approximately 60,000 distinct CDR3 sequences, roughly 8.2% of them appearing once. This sample comprised whole blood, obtained at baseline. These receptors originate from an adult who was a healthcare worker with PCR-confirmed SARS-CoV-2 infection or an uninfected control (not recorded which).

This clonotype has more than one count but fewer than ten. The gene calls are TRBV9 and TRBJ1-1; D not certain. The ends were cut back, 3 bases at V and 0 bases at J, with 6 bases in the middle. Germline assignment: CDR1 SGDLS and CDR2 YYNGEE. The CDR3 loop spans 13 amino acids. The CDR3 sequence is CASSDRMNTEAFF. The DNA for the CDR3 is TGTGCCAGCAGCGACCGAATGAACACTGAAGCTTTCTTT.

The chain recombines TRBV10-3 with TRBJ2-7; 11 nucleotides match TRBD1. Germline trimming cut 6 bases from V and 6 bases from J; bases unmatched to any gene: 10. The germline gives CDR1 ENHRY, CDR2 SYGVKD. The CDR3 length is 15 residues. DNA of the CDR3: TGTGCCATCAGAGATGGACAGGGGGCAATAGGCGAGCAGTACTTC. Protein: CAIRDGQGAIGEQYF.